This TCR beta chain appears in the sequencing data of a study of blood T cell repertoires in COVID-19. Across the study: T cells, B-cell-depleted T cells, or PBMCs supplied cDNA or gDNA.

Clones were read by immunoSEQ multiplex PCR, and TCRdb kept only the in-frame ones, dropping some. The table has around 230,000 clones, over 80% seen once. The CDR3 spans 12 residues. V lost 4 bases and J lost 4, with 8 bases in between. CDR1 and CDR2 (germline): SQVTM, ANQGSEA. Sequencing input: PBMCs or T cells enriched from blood (not recorded which). The gene calls are TRBV29-1 and TRBJ2-1; D gene unclear. This clonotype originated in a man aged 18 to 30 with acute COVID-19. As DNA, the CDR3 is TGCAGCGTTGCCGGCGGATACAATGAGCAGTTCTTC. Translation: CSVAGGYNEQFF.